Reported below is one T cell receptor (beta chain). Its antigen is as yet unknown. This sample was included in a study of PD-L1 blockade in urothelial cancer. Across the study: Peripheral blood specimens exhibited a median yield of approximately 140,000 T cells. Study-level points and caveats: Below-median TCR clonality that was measured in pretreatment blood predicted better survival.

Indicated time point: pretreatment peripheral blood. The number of samples from each patient was between 1 and 8, taken pretreatment and on-treatment. Trimming pared 1 base from V and 0 bases from J, leaving 8 bases between. Per the germline V gene, CDR1 is SGDLS and CDR2 is YYNGEE. The CDR3 has 15 amino acids. Profiled with immunoSEQ multiplex PCR; TCRdb holds only in-frame clones, not every one. The data show 70,000 to 95,000 clones, 89% seen once. The source material was PBMCs, sampled around atezolizumab (anti-PD-L1) treatment. The chain uses TRBV9 and TRBJ1-3, with unresolved D. The sequence derives from a woman older than 75 with urothelial cancer. The DNA of the CDR3 is TGTGCCAGCAGCGTAAATTCCCTCTCTGGAAACACCATATATTTT. Protein product: CASSVNSLSGNTIYF.